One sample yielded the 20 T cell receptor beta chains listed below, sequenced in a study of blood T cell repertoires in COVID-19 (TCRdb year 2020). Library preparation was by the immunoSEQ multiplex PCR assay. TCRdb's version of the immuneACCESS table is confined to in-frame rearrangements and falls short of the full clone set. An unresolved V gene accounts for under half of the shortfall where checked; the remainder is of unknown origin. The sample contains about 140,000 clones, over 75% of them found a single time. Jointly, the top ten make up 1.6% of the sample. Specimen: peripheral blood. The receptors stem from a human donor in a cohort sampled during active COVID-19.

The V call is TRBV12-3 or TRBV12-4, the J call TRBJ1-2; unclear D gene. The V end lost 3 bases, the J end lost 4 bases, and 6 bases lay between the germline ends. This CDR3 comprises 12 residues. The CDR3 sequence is CASSLELYGYTF. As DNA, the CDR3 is TGTGCCAGCAGTTTGGAGCTCTATGGCTACACCTTC.

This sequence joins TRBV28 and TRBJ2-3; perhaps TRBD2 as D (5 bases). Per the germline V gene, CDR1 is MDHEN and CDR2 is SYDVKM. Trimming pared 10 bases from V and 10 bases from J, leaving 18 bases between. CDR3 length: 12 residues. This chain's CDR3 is CATSRGGASQYF. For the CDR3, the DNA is TGTGCCACCTCCAGAGGAGGAGCCTCGCAGTATTTT.

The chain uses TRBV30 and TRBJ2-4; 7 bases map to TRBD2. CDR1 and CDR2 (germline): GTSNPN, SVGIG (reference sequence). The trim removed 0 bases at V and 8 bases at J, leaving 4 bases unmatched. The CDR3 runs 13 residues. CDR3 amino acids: CAWSVLGRDIQYF. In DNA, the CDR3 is TGTGCCTGGAGTGTACTGGGGAGGGACATTCAGTACTTC. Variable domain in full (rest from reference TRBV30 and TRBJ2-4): SQTIHQWPATLVQPVGSPLSLECTVEGTSNPNLYWYRQAAGRGLQLLFYSVGIGQISSEVPQNLSASRPQDRQFILSSKKLLLSDSGFYLCAWSVLGRDIQYFGAGTRLSVL.

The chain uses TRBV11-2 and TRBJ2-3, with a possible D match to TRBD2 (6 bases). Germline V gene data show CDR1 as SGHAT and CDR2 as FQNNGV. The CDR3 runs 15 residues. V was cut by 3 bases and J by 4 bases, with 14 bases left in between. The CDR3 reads CASSLRAGWADTQYF. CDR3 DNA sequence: TGTGCCAGCAGCTTGCGAGCGGGTTGGGCAGATACGCAGTATTTT.

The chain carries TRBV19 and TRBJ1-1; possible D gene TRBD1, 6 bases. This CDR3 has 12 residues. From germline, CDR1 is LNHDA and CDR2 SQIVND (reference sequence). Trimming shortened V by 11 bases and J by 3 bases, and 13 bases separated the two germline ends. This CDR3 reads CAAQGLDTEAFF. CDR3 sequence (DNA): TGTGCCGCGCAGGGGCTGGACACTGAAGCTTTCTTT.

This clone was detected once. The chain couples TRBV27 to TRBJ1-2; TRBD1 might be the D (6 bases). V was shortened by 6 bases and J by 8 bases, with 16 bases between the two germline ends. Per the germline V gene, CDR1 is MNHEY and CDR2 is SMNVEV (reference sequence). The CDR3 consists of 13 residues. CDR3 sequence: CASSTDRRSGYTF. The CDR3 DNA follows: TGTGCCAGCAGCACCGACAGGCGCTCGGGCTACACCTTC.

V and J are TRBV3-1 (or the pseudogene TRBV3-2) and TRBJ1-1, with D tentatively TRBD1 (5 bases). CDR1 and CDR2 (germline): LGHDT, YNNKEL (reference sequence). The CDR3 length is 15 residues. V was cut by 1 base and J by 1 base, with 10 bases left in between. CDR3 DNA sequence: TGTGCCAGCAGCCAAGGGACACACCAGAACACTGAAGCTTTCTTT. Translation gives CASSQGTHQNTEAFF.

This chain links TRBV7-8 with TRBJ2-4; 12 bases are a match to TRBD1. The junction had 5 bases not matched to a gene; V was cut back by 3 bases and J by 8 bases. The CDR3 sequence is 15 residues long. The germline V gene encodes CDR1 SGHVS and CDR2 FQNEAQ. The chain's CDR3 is CASSFGGQGADIQYF. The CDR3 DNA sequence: TGTGCCAGCAGCTTTGGGGGACAGGGGGCGGACATTCAGTACTTC.

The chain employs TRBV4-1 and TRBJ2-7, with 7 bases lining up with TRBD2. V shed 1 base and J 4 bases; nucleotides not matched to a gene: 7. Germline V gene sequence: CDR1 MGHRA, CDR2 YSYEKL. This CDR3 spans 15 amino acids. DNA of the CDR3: TGCGCCAGCAGCCAAGGGGAGGGGCCGGAGTACGAGCAGTACTTC. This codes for CASSQGEGPEYEQYF.

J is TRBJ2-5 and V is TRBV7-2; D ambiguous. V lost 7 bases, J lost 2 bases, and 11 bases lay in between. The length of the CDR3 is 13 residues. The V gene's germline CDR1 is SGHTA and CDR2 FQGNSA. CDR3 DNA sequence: TGTGCCAGCACCCGCAGTCCTCAAGAGACCCAGTACTTC. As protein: CASTRSPQETQYF. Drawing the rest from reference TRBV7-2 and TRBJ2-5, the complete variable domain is GAGVSQSPSNKVTEKGKDVELRCDPISGHTALYWYRQSLGQGLEFLIYFQGNSAPDKSGLPSDRFSAERTGGSVSTLTIQRTQQEDSAVYLCASTRSPQETQYFGPGTRLLVL.

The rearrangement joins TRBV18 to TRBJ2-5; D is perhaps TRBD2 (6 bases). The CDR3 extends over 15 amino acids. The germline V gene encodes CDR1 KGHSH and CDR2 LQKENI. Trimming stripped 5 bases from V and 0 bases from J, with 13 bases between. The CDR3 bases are TGTGCCAGCTCAGGGAGGCGGGGAGACCAAGAGACCCAGTACTTC. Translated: CASSGRRGDQETQYF. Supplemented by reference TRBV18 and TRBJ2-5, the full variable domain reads NAGVMQNPRHLVRRRGQEARLRCSPMKGHSHVYWYRQLPEEGLKFMVYLQKENIIDESGMPKERFSAEFPKEGPSILRIQQVVRGDSAAYFCASSGRRGDQETQYFGPGTRLLVL.

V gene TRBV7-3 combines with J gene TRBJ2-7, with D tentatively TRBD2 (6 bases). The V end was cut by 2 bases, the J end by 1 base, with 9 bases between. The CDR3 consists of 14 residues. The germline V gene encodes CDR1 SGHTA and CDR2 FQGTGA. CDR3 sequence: CASSLGGASYEQYF. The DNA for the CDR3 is TGTGCCAGCAGCTTAGGAGGGGCGTCCTACGAGCAGTACTTC.

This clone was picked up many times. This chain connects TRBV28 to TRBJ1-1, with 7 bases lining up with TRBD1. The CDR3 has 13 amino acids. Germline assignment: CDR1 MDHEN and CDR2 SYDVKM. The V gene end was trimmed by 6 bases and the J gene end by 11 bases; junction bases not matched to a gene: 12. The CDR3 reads CASSPLGDSSAFF. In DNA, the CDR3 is TGTGCCAGCAGCCCACTTGGGGACAGTTCGGCTTTCTTT. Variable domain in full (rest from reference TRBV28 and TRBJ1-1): DVKVTQSSRYLVKRTGEKVFLECVQDMDHENMFWYRQDPGLGLRLIYFSYDVKMKEKGDIPEGYSVSREKKERFSLILESASTNQTSMYLCASSPLGDSSAFFGQGTRLTVV.

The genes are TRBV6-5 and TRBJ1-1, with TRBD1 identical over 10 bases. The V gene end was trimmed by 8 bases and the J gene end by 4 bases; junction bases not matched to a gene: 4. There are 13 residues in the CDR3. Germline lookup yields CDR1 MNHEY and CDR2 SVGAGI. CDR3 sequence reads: CASLDRGFTEAFF. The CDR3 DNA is TGTGCCAGCTTGGACAGGGGGTTCACTGAAGCTTTCTTT.

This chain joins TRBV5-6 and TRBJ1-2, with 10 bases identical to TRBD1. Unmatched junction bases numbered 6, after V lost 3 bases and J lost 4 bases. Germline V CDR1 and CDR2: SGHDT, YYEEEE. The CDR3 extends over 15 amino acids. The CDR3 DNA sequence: TGTGCCAGCAGCTGGCCGACAGGGGGCAGCTATGGCTACACCTTC. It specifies CASSWPTGGSYGYTF. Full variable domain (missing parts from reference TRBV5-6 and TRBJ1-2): DAGVTQSPTHLIKTRGQQVTLRCSPKSGHDTVSWYQQALGQGPQFIFQYYEEEERQRGNFPDRFSGHQFPNYSSELNVNALLLGDSALYLCASSWPTGGSYGYTFGSGTRLTVV.

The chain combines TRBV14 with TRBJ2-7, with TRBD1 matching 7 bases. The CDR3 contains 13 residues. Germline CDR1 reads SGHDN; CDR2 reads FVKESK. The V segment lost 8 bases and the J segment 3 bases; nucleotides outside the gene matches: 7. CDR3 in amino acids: CASQGQNNYEQYF. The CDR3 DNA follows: TGTGCCAGCCAGGGACAGAATAACTACGAGCAGTACTTC.

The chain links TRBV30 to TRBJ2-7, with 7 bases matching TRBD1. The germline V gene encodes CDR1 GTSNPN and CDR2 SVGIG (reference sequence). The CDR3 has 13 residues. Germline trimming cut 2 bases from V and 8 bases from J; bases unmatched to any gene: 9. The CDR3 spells CAWSRNRGLQQYF. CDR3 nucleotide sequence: TGTGCCTGGAGTCGGAACAGGGGCCTCCAGCAGTACTTC.

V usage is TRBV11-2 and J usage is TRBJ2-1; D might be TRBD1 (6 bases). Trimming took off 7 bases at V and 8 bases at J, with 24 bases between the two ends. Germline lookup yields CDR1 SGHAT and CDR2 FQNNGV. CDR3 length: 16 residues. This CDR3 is CASTFEGQQFLYEQFF. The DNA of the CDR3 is TGTGCCAGCACCTTTGAAGGACAGCAATTTCTCTATGAGCAGTTCTTC.

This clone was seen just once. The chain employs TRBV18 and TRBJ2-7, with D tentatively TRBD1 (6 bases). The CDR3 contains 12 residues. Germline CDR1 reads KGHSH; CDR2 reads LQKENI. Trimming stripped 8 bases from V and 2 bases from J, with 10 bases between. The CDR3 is CASAGDTYEQYF. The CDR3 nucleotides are TGTGCCAGCGCAGGGGATACCTACGAGCAGTACTTC.

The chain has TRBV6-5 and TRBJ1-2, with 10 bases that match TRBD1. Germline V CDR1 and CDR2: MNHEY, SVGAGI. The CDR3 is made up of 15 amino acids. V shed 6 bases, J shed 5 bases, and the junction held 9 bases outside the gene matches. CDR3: CASRPPGTGDYGYTF. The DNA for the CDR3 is TGTGCCAGCAGGCCCCCCGGGACAGGGGATTATGGCTACACCTTC.